This T cell receptor (beta chain) came from a study of T-cell reconstitution after alpha-beta-depleted transplantation in children. This clonotype showed up just a few times. Antigen unknown. Points from the study as a whole: Several patients had high TCRbeta diversity at day 60; it came from surviving recipient T cells and thymic progenitors. It was reported that alpha-beta T cells came from several hundred expanded graft clones (about two months after transplant).

Preparation of the TCRbeta library used unique molecular identifiers. TCRdb reprocessed the PCR reads with MiXCR, giving one entry per CDR3 protein. The sample gives 400,000 to 450,000 distinct CDR3 sequences, over 40% of which show up once; roughly a quarter is in the top ten. The germline V gene encodes CDR1 SEHNR and CDR2 FQNEAQ (reference sequence). The CDR3 extends over 16 amino acids. Germline trimming cut 5 bases from V and 0 bases from J; bases unmatched to any gene: 8. The chain employs TRBV7-9 and TRBJ2-7, with TRBD2 matching over 9 bases. The specimen was PBMCs, collected before TCRalphabeta/CD19-depleted stem cell transplant. The clonotype was recovered from a girl aged 2 to 10 with aplastic anemia, due to receive a stem cell transplant. The CDR3 coding sequence is TGTGCCAGCAGCCCGTGGACTAGCGCGAGCTCCTACGAGCAGTACTTC. Residues: CASSPWTSASSYEQYF.